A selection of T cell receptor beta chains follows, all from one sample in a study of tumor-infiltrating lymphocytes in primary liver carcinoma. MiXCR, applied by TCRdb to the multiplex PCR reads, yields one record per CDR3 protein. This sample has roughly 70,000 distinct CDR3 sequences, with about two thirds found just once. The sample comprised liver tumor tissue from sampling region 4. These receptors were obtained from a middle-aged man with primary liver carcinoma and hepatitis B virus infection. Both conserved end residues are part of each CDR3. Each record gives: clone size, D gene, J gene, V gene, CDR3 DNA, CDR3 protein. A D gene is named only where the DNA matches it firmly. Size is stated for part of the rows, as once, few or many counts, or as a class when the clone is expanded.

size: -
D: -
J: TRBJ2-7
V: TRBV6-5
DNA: TGTGCCAGCAGTTACTCGAGGTGGGCAGGGGTTGGGCAATACTTC
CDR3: CASSYSRWAGVGQYF

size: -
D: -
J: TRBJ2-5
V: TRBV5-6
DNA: TGTGCCAGCAGCTTTGACCAGCGAGAGGCCCAGTACTTC
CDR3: CASSFDQREAQYF

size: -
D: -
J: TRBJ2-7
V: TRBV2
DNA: TGTGACAGCAGAGAGAACAGGGCGGTCTCCTACAAGCAGTACTTC
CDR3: CDSRENRAVSYKQYF

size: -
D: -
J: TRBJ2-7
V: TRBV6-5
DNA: TGTGCCAGCAGGCCGCTGCATACCTCCTACGAGCAGTACTTC
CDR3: CASRPLHTSYEQYF

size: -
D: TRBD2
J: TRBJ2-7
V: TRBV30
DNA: TGTACCTGGAGTGGACTAGCGGAGGCCTACAAGCAGTACTTC
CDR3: CTWSGLAEAYKQYF

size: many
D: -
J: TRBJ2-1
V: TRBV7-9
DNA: TGTGCCAGCAGCTCACGGACCGAATACAATGAGCAGTTCTTC
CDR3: CASSSRTEYNEQFF

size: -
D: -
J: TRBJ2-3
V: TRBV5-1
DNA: TGCACCAGCAGAGACGCAGGGTCAGATACGCAGTATTTT
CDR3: CTSRDAGSDTQYF

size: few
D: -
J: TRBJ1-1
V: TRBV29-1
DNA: TGCAACGATCGATGGGGCGCGACTGAAGCTTTCTTT
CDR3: CNDRWGATEAFF

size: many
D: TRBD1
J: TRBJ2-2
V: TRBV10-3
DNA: TGTGCCATAAGAGTACAAGAGGGGGCCACCGGGGAGCTGTTTTTT
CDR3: CAIRVQEGATGELFF

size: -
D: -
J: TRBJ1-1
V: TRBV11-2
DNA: TGTGCCAGCAGTCTTAGTGTACACTTTGCGGACACTGAAGCTTTCTTT
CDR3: CASSLSVHFADTEAFF

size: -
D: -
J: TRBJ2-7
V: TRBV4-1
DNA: TGCGCCAGCAGCCAAGATCGAACAGGTGTCATCATCGAGCAGTACTTC
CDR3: CASSQDRTGVIIEQYF

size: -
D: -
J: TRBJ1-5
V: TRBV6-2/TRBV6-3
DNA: TGTGCCAGCAGTTACCGGGCCGAGCAGCCCCAGCATTTT
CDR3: CASSYRAEQPQHF

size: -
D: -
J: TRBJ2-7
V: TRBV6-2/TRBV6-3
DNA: TGTGCCAGCAGTTATTGTGGAGCCGGGACAGAGGACTACGAGCACTACTTC
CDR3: CASSYCGAGTEDYEHYF

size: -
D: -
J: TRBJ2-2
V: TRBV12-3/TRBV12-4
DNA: TGTGGCAGCAGTCCGGGACTGTCCGTGGGGGAGCTGCTTTTT
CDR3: CGSSPGLSVGELLF

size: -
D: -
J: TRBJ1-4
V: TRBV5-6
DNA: TGTGCCATCAGCCAGACAGGCTCAGGGGATAAACTGTTTTTT
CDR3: CAISQTGSGDKLFF

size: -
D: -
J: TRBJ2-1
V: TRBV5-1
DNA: TGCGCTAGCAGATACCAAACGCCGGACGGTCGTAATGAGCAGTTCTTC
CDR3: CASRYQTPDGRNEQFF

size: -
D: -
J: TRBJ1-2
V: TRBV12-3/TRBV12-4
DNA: TGTGCCAGCAGAACGTGTGACTCGACCGGCTATGGCTACACCTTC
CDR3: CASRTCDSTGYGYTF

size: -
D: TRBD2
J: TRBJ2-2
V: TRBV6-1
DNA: TGTGCCAGCAGTGGTCCTGGACTAGCGGGGACCTGGGAGCTGTTTTTT
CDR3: CASSGPGLAGTWELFF

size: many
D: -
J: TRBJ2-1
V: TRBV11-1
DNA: TGTGCCAGCAGCGTTGGCCTGAACAATGAGCAGTTCTTC
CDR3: CASSVGLNNEQFF

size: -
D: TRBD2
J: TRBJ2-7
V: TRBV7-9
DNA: TGTGCCAGCAACCGGACTAGCGAATACTACGAGCAGTACTTC
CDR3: CASNRTSEYYEQYF

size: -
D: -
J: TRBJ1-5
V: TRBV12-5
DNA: TGTGCTAGTCTAAGGAGGGATCAGCCCCAGCATTTT
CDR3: CASLRRDQPQHF

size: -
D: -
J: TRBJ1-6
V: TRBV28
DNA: TGTGCCAGCAATTCCCCAGGGCCGATCACCCCTCCCTTC
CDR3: CASNSPGPITPPF

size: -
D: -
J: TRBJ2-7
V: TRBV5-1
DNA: TGCGCCAGCAACTCCGACAGCACCAACGAGCAGTACTTC
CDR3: CASNSDSTNEQYF

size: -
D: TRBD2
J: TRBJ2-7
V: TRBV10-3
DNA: TGTGCCATCAGGTGGGGATCGGGGGGGCGGTACTTC
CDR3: CAIRWGSGGRYF

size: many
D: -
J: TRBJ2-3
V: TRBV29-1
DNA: TGCAGCGTTGAGGCTCCAGGAGATACGCAGTATTTT
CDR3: CSVEAPGDTQYF

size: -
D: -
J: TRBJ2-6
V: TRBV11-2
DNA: TGCGCCAGCAGCTTAGATCTCGGGGCTGGGGCCATCGTGCTGACTTTC
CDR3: CASSLDLGAGAIVLTF

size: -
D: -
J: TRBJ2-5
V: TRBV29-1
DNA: TGCAGCGTTGGGCTCCAAGAGACCCAGTACTTC
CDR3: CSVGLQETQYF

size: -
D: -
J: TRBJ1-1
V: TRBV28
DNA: TGTGCCAGCCGGATCACAGAGGATGAAGCTTTCTTT
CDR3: CASRITEDEAFF

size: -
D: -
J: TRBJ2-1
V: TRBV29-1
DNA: TGCAGCGTTGAAGGGACTGACTACAATGAGCAGTTCTTC
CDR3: CSVEGTDYNEQFF

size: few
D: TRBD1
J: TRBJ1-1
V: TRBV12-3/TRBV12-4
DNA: TGTGCCAGCAGTTTAGCGCTAGGAGGGACAGGGCGGTCCACTGAAGCTTTCTTT
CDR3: CASSLALGGTGRSTEAFF

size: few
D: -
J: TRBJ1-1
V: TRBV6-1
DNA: TGTGCCAGCAGTCCCCGATCGGGAGGCTCTGAAGCTTTATTT
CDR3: CASSPRSGGSEALF

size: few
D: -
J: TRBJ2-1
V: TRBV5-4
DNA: TGTGCCAGCAGCGCCTACAAGGTCAATGAGCAGTTCTTC
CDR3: CASSAYKVNEQFF

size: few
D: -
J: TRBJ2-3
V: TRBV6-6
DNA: TGTGTCAGCAGCCATGGGACTTACGTCCCAGATACGCAGTATTTT
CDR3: CVSSHGTYVPDTQYF

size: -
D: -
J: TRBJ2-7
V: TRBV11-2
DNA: TGTGCCAGCAGCTCTAACAGGAACTCCAACGAACTGTACTTC
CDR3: CASSSNRNSNELYF

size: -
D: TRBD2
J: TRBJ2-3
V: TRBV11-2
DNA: TGTGCCAGCTTAGTTGCGGGAGGTCCATATACGCAGTATTTT
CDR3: CASLVAGGPYTQYF

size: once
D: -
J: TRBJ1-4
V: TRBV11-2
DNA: TGTGCCACCAGCTTAGACGGGTTCGCTAATGAAAAACTGCCTTTT
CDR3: CATSLDGFANEKLPF

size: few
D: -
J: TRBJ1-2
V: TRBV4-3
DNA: TGTGCCAACAGCCAGGCAGGGGCAGGGAGGAACTATGGCTACACCTTC
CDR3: CANSQAGAGRNYGYTF

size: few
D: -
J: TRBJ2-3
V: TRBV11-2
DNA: TGTGCCAGCAGCTTAGAGGGCAGCAGGGATACGCAGTATTTT
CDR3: CASSLEGSRDTQYF

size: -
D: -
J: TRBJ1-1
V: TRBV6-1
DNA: TGTGCCAGTAACCTCGACAGGAACACTGAAACTTTCTTT
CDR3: CASNLDRNTETFF

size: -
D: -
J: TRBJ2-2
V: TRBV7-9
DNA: TGTGCCGGCAGCTTAGTTCTTCAGGGTTGGACCGGGGGGCCGTTTTTT
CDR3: CAGSLVLQGWTGGPFF

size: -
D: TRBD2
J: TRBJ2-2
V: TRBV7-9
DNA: TGTGCCAACAGCTCCCGGACTAGCGGGAACACCGGGGAGCTGTTTTTT
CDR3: CANSSRTSGNTGELFF

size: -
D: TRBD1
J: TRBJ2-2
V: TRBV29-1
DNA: TGCAGCGCTGAGAGACAGGGACGGGTCGGGGAGCTGTTTTTT
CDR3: CSAERQGRVGELFF

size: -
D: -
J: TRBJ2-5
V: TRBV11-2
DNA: TGTGCCAGTAGCCGAACTCCTGGCGAGGGGAAAGAGAACCAGTACTTC
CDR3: CASSRTPGEGKENQYF

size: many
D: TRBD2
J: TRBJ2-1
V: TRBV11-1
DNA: TGTGCCAGCAGCCCCCGGGGACTAGCGGGAGTCGGGGAGCAGTTCTTC
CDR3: CASSPRGLAGVGEQFF

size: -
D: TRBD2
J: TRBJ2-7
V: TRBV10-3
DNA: TGTGCCATCAGTAAAGCGGGGCAAGAACAGTGCTTC
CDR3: CAISKAGQEQCF

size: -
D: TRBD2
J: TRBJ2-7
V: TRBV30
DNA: TGTGCCTGGAGCCTACAGGCAGCGGGAACCTACGAGCAGTACTTC
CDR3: CAWSLQAAGTYEQYF

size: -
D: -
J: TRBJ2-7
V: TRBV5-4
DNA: TGTGCCGGCAGCCCGATAAGTGGGCCGAACTACGAGCAGTACTTC
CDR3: CAGSPISGPNYEQYF

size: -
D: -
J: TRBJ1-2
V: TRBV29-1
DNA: TGCAGCGTTGAAAGAGGATGTGACTACACCTTC
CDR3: CSVERGCDYTF

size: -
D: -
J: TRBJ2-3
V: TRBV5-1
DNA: TGCGCCAGCAGCTTGATAGGGAGGATCGACGGCACAGATACGCAGTATTTT
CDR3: CASSLIGRIDGTDTQYF

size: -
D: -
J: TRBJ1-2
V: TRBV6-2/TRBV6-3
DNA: TGTGCCAGCAGTTACTCGATGGTTAATGGCTACACCTTT
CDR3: CASSYSMVNGYTF

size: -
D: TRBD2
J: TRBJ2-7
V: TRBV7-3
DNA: TGTGCCAGCAGCTTGGGCGGGAGTGGCTACGAGCAGTACTTC
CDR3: CASSLGGSGYEQYF

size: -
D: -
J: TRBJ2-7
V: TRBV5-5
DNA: TGTGTTAGCAGCTCAACCTACGAGCAGTACTTC
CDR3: CVSSSTYEQYF

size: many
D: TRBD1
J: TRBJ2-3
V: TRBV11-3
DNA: TGTGCCAGCAGCCCCGGGACAGGGTATGTGACGACAGATACGCAGTATTTT
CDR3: CASSPGTGYVTTDTQYF

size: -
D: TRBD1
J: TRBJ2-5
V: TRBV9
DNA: TGTGCCAGCAGCGTAGGTAGACAGGGTTGGGAGACCCAGTACTTC
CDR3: CASSVGRQGWETQYF

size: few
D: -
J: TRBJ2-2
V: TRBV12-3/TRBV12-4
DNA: TGTGCCAGCTCACCGGGGAGTAGCACTGACGGGGAGCTGTTTTTT
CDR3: CASSPGSSTDGELFF